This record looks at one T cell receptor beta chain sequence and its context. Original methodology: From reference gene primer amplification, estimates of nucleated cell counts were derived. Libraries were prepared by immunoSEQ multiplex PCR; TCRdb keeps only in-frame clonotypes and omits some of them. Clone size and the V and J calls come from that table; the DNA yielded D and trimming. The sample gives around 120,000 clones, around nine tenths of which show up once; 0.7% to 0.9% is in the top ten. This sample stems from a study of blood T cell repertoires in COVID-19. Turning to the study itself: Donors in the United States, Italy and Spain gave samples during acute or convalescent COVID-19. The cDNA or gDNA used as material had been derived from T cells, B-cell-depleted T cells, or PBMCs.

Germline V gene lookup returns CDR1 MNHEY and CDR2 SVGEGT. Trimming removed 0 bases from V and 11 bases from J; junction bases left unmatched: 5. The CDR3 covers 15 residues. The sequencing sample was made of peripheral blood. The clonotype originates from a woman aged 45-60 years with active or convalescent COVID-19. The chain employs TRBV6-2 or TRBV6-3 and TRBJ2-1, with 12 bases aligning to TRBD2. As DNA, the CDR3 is TGTGCCAGCAGTTACTCGGGGACTAGCGGGTCTAAGCAGTTCTTC. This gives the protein CASSYSGTSGSKQFF.